This T cell receptor beta chain was identified in a study of T cells in localized non-small cell lung cancer. Study-level results: Heterogeneity cannot be ruled out, as sequencing used one tumor region only. Uninvolved adjacent lung, not tumor, had the highest T cell clonality. Median detection of top 100 tumor clones in adjacent lung was roughly 61 clones.

CDR3 size: 15 residues. Germline trimming cut 4 bases from V and 3 bases from J; bases unmatched to any gene: 6. Germline values: CDR1 SGHRS, CDR2 YFSETQ. Regarding this clone: The target antigen is unknown.

Generated by immunoSEQ multiplex PCR, the TCRdb table keeps only in-frame clones and is missing some. Counted here are about 72,000 clones, 84% occurring once; the ten biggest clones make up 13%. The sequence came from a female donor over 55 with stage I lung adenocarcinoma. The source was peripheral blood, collected before any cancer treatment. The chain recombines TRBV5-1 with TRBJ2-3; 9 bases fit TRBD2. The CDR3 loop is CASSQERGETDTQYF. CDR3 nucleotide sequence: TGCGCCAGCAGCCAGGAGCGGGGGGAGACAGATACGCAGTATTTT.